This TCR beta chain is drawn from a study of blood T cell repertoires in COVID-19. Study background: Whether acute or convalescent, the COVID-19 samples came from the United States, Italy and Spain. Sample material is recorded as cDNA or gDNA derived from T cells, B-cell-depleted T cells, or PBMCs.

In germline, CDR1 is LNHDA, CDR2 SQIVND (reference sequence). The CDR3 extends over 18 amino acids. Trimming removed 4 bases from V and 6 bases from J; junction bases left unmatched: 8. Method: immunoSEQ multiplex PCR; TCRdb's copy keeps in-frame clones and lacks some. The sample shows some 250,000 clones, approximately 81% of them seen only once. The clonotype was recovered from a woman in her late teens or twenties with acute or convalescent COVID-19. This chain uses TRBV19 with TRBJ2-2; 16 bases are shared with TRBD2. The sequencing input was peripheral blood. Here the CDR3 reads CASSTGLAGGVLAGELFF. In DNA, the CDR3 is TGTGCCAGTAGTACGGGACTAGCGGGAGGGGTTCTTGCCGGGGAGCTGTTTTTT.